One sample yielded the 32 T cell receptor beta chains listed below, sequenced in a study of beta chain features in type 1 diabetes. Every bit of the isolated RNA underwent reverse transcription, so sequencing read expressed TCRB transcripts. The data were produced by immunoSEQ multiplex PCR, yet TCRdb's version contains in-frame clones alone and is incomplete. The table includes under 300,000 clones, about 26% detected once. Sequencing was carried out using central memory CD4+ T cells from blood. Every receptor here comes from a man between 25 and 39 years old in good health.

V usage is TRBV18 and J usage is TRBJ2-2, with D tentatively TRBD1 or TRBD2 (5 bases each). Deletions cut 4 bases from V and 6 bases from J, with 9 bases between. The CDR3 is made up of 13 amino acids. In germline, CDR1 is KGHSH, CDR2 LQKENI. CDR3 coding DNA: TGTGCCAGCTCACGGGACGCTTCCGGGGAGCTGTTTTTT. Protein: CASSRDASGELFF. The whole variable domain, remainder taken from reference TRBV18 and TRBJ2-2, is NAGVMQNPRHLVRRRGQEARLRCSPMKGHSHVYWYRQLPEEGLKFMVYLQKENIIDESGMPKERFSAEFPKEGPSILRIQQVVRGDSAAYFCASSRDASGELFFGEGSRLTVL.

This clone was counted only a few times. The chain links TRBV14 to TRBJ2-5; D possibly corresponds to TRBD2 (5 bases). There are 16 residues in the CDR3. Deletions cut 5 bases from V and 6 bases from J, with 22 bases between. Germline V gene sequence: CDR1 SGHDN, CDR2 FVKESK. DNA for the CDR3: TGTGCCAGCAGCGAAGGCACGAGGGAGTGGCAAAAGACCCAGTACTTC. Protein product: CASSEGTREWQKTQYF.

In DNA, the CDR3 is TGTGCCTGGAGTGTTGGGCCTCGGCAGCCCCAGCATTTT. The encoded protein is CAWSVGPRQPQHF. The V and J genes are TRBV30 and TRBJ1-5; D ambiguous. This CDR3 spans 13 amino acids. The V end lost 0 bases, the J end lost 7 bases, and 10 bases lay between the germline ends. The germline V gene has CDR1 GTSNPN and CDR2 SVGIG (reference sequence).

The chain carries TRBV30 and TRBJ2-2; TRBD1 matches 9 bases. Trimming cost V 5 bases and J 3 bases; bases outside gene matches: 1. The CDR3 consists of 13 residues. Germline assignment: CDR1 GTSNPN and CDR2 SVGIG (reference sequence). CDR3 loop: CAWGTGHTGELFF. The CDR3 region has the DNA TGTGCCTGGGGGACAGGGCACACCGGGGAGCTGTTTTTT.

The gene calls are TRBV29-1 and TRBJ2-5, with a possible D match to TRBD1 (6 bases). V lost 1 base and J 4 bases, leaving 19 bases between the germline ends. Germline V gives CDR1 SQVTM, CDR2 ANQGSEA. The CDR3 sequence is 16 residues long. The CDR3 loop is CSVEVQYVVRGETQYF. The CDR3 bases are TGCAGCGTTGAAGTCCAGTACGTAGTCAGGGGAGAGACCCAGTACTTC.

This chain links TRBV29-1 with TRBJ1-1; D is undetermined. The CDR3 is made up of 13 amino acids. The germline V and J ends were trimmed by 3 bases and 0 bases, with 8 bases remaining between them. Germline values: CDR1 SQVTM, CDR2 ANQGSEA. The DNA of the CDR3 is TGCAGCGTTGATCGCGCCCTGAACACTGAAGCTTTCTTT. It specifies CSVDRALNTEAFF.

J is TRBJ2-1 and V is TRBV7-2; 7 nucleotides match TRBD2. V was pared by 5 bases and J by 2 bases, with 9 bases of the junction left unmatched. Germline V gene sequence: CDR1 SGHTA, CDR2 FQGNSA. This CDR3 region has 16 residues. CDR3 bases: TGTGCCAGCAGCCGATATGCGGGAGTAGCCTACAATGAGCAGTTCTTC. Translating gives CASSRYAGVAYNEQFF.

This chain connects TRBV29-1 to TRBJ2-5; 9 nucleotides align to TRBD1. CDR3 size: 13 residues. The junction had 6 bases not matched to a gene; V was cut back by 5 bases and J by 5 bases. Germline CDR1 is SQVTM and CDR2 is ANQGSEA. CDR3 DNA: TGCAGCGTTCGGACAGGGGCAGGGGAGACCCAGTACTTC. Its translation: CSVRTGAGETQYF.

This clone was detected a few times. The chain links TRBV20-1 to TRBJ1-2, with D hard to call. The CDR3 has 10 residues. Trimming removed 5 bases at V and 6 bases at J, with 7 bases between. CDR1 DFQATT and CDR2 SNEGSKA come from the germline V gene (reference sequence). Written as DNA, the CDR3 is TGCAGTGCTTCCCCAAATGGCTACACCTTC. As protein: CSASPNGYTF.

This chain joins TRBV30 and TRBJ1-2, with a weak D call TRBD1 (6 bases). Trimming stripped 5 bases from V and 0 bases from J, with 13 bases between. Per germline, CDR1 GTSNPN and CDR2 SVGIG (reference sequence). This CDR3 contains 14 residues. CDR3 nucleotide sequence: TGTGCCTGGGCCATAGGGACATCTAACTATGGCTACACCTTC. It translates to CAWAIGTSNYGYTF.

This clone was detected once. The V call is TRBV6-4, the J call TRBJ2-1; D is uncertain. CDR3 length equals 15 residues. Germline V gene data show CDR1 as MRHNA and CDR2 as SNTAGT. The ends were cut back, 6 bases at V and 0 bases at J, with 12 bases in the middle. DNA of the CDR3: TGTGCCAGCAGAGCGCAGGCGAGCTCCTACAATGAGCAGTTCTTC. Translation gives CASRAQASSYNEQFF.

This clone has just a few counts. The germline gene is not matched at one end of the junction; a read error may be the cause. J is TRBJ2-5 and V is TRBV11-2, with 10 nucleotides matching TRBD2. This CDR3 comprises 15 residues. CDR1 and CDR2 (germline): SGHAT, FQNNGV. The DNA of the CDR3 is TGTGCCAGCAGCCCTAGGACTAGCGGCCAAGAGGCCCAGTACTTC. It specifies CASSPRTSGQEAQYF.

By proportion, this clone is medium-sized. The chain combines TRBV2 with TRBJ2-6, with TRBD2 as a possible D gene (5 bases). Germline lookup yields CDR1 SNHLY and CDR2 FYNNEI. V was cut by 4 bases and J by 0 bases, with 13 bases left in between. The CDR3 runs to 17 residues. This CDR3 is CASSVTAGVSGANVLTF. CDR3 in DNA: TGTGCCAGCAGTGTCACAGCCGGGGTCTCTGGGGCCAACGTCCTGACTTTC.

The chain links TRBV30 to TRBJ2-7; D is unclear. The V gene lost 0 bases and the J gene lost 4 bases, with 13 bases spanning the gap. The CDR3 is 14 amino acids. In germline, CDR1 is GTSNPN, CDR2 SVGIG (reference sequence). CDR3 residues: CAWSVDPGSYEQYF. CDR3 bases: TGTGCCTGGAGTGTTGACCCCGGCTCTTACGAGCAGTACTTC.

This chain uses TRBV11-2 with TRBJ2-3, with D possibly being TRBD1 or TRBD2 (6 bases each). Germline V gene lookup returns CDR1 SGHAT and CDR2 FQNNGV. CDR3 length equals 17 residues. Trimming shortened V by 5 bases and J by 0 bases, and 18 bases separated the two germline ends. The CDR3 bases are TGTGCCAGCAGCACCGTCACGGGGGCGCGGAGCACAGATACGCAGTATTTT. Amino acid sequence: CASSTVTGARSTDTQYF.

This sequence joins TRBV7-2 and TRBJ2-1; weak D call: TRBD2 (5 bases). Germline V gives CDR1 SGHTA, CDR2 FQGNSA. Trimming shortened V by 7 bases and J by 9 bases, and 19 bases separated the two germline ends. CDR3 length: 14 amino acids. CDR3 amino acids: CASTSLRISGEQFF. As DNA, the CDR3 is TGTGCCAGCACCTCATTGAGGATCAGCGGTGAGCAGTTCTTC.

J is TRBJ2-7 and V is TRBV7-2; perhaps TRBD2 as D (6 bases). Germline assignment: CDR1 SGHTA and CDR2 FQGNSA. The V and J ends lost 4 bases and 3 bases respectively, with 13 bases between them. This CDR3 is built from 14 residues. The CDR3 DNA follows: TGTGCCAGCAGCTCTACAGCGGGCGGCTACGAGCAGTACTTC. This sequence encodes CASSSTAGGYEQYF.

This chain links TRBV19 with TRBJ1-2; tentative D call: TRBD1 (6 bases). The CDR3 totals 15 residues. Between the trimmed V and J ends, which lost 4 bases and 7 bases, there was a span of 19 bases. Germline CDR1 is LNHDA and CDR2 is SQIVND (reference sequence). CDR3 DNA sequence: TGTGCCAGTAGTAATCGGAGACAGGATGGTGGTGGCTACACCTTC. Its translation: CASSNRRQDGGGYTF.

Remarks on this clone: Additional DNA sequences in this sample encode the identical CDR3. V and J are TRBV7-2 and TRBJ2-3; D might be TRBD1 or TRBD2, each matching 5 bases. Germline CDR1 SGHTA, CDR2 FQGNSA. The V end lost 6 bases, the J end lost 9 bases, and 13 bases lay between the germline ends. CDR3 size: 12 residues. The CDR3 DNA reads TGTGCCAGCAGTTCCGGGACGGGAACGCAGTATTTT. This gives the protein CASSSGTGTQYF.

The V gene is TRBV18, the J gene TRBJ2-7; 7 bases line up with TRBD1. J gave up 2 bases and V 3 bases, and 10 bases lay outside the gene matches. Germline lookup yields CDR1 KGHSH and CDR2 LQKENI. This CDR3 contains 16 residues. The CDR3 nucleotides are TGTGCCAGCTCACCTCAGTCCGCCGGGACAGCCTACGAGCAGTACTTC. It yields the protein CASSPQSAGTAYEQYF.

The chain joins TRBV5-1 to TRBJ2-7, with D possibly TRBD2 on 6 matching bases. V dropped 4 bases and J dropped 6 bases, with 11 bases sitting between them. The V gene's germline CDR1 is SGHRS and CDR2 YFSETQ. The CDR3 totals 12 residues. CDR3 protein: CASSADGSEQYF. For the CDR3, the DNA is TGCGCCAGCAGCGCGGACGGGAGCGAGCAGTACTTC.

The chain couples TRBV7-9 to TRBJ1-4, with unresolved D. There are 15 residues in the CDR3. The germline V gene has CDR1 SEHNR and CDR2 FQNEAQ (reference sequence). V lost 1 base to trimming and J lost 7 bases, with 13 bases between them. CDR3 sequence: CASSLDGRSGEKLFF. CDR3 DNA: TGTGCCAGCAGCTTAGATGGCAGGTCGGGTGAAAAACTGTTTTTT.

This chain connects TRBV7-2 to TRBJ1-6, with a tentative D call TRBD1 (5 bases). V lost 1 base to trimming and J lost 1 base, with 5 bases between them. This CDR3 has 15 residues. Per the germline V gene, CDR1 is SGHTA and CDR2 is FQGNSA. The CDR3 sequence is CASSLGGSYNSPLHF. The CDR3 nucleotides are TGTGCCAGCAGCTTAGGGGGGTCCTATAATTCACCCCTCCACTTT.

This clone has only a few counts. Other nucleotide sequences in the sample specify the same CDR3. The V call is TRBV11-2, the J call TRBJ2-1, with 8 bases that match TRBD1. J lost 2 bases, V lost 1 base, and 1 base had no gene match. The CDR3 extends over 15 amino acids. The germline CDR1 and CDR2 sequences are SGHAT and FQNNGV. CDR3 sequence (DNA): TGTGCCAGCAGCTTAGGACAGGGGACCTACAATGAGCAGTTCTTC. Translated, it gives CASSLGQGTYNEQFF.

J is TRBJ1-5 and V is TRBV6-1; possible D gene TRBD1, 6 bases. The V and J ends lost 1 base and 6 bases respectively, with 19 bases between them. From germline, CDR1 is MNHNS and CDR2 SASEGT. The CDR3 is 17 residues long. In DNA, the CDR3 is TGTGCCAGCAGTGAAGTGACCAGGGGCGCAGACAGTCAGCCCCAGCATTTT. Protein sequence: CASSEVTRGADSQPQHF.

V usage is TRBV6-5 and J usage is TRBJ1-5; D ambiguous. The CDR3 length is 15 residues. Per germline, CDR1 MNHEY and CDR2 SVGAGI. The V and J ends lost 5 bases and 2 bases respectively, with 13 bases between them. The CDR3 nucleotides read TGTGCCAGCAGTCCCTACTCTGGGGGCAATCAGCCCCAGCATTTT. Its protein is CASSPYSGGNQPQHF.

In its sample, this clone was seen a few times. This chain joins TRBV13 and TRBJ2-1, with 7 bases lining up with TRBD1. This CDR3 is 15 amino acids long. The V and J ends lost 7 bases and 5 bases, in that order; junction bases with no gene match: 11. Germline values: CDR1 PRHDT, CDR2 FYEKMQ (reference sequence). In DNA form, the CDR3 reads TGTGCCAGCAACAGTAAAGGACAGGATCACAATGAGCAGTTCTTC. It codes for CASNSKGQDHNEQFF.

J is TRBJ2-7 and V is TRBV6-6; D is unresolved. The germline gives CDR1 MNHNY, CDR2 SVGAGI (reference sequence). Trimming left V 1 base short and J 3 bases short, with 7 bases between. The CDR3 is made up of 13 amino acids. The CDR3 nucleotides are TGTGCCAGCAGTTACTTGGGCGGCTACGAGCAGTACTTC. Protein: CASSYLGGYEQYF.

This clone was seen ten or more times. V gene TRBV28 combines with J gene TRBJ2-7; D is unresolved. This CDR3 has 13 amino acids. The germline gives CDR1 MDHEN, CDR2 SYDVKM. V was trimmed by 6 bases and J by 5 bases, leaving 14 bases between them. This CDR3 reads CASRGPAFNEQYF. The CDR3 coding sequence is TGTGCCAGCAGAGGACCTGCGTTCAACGAGCAGTACTTC.

The CDR3 bases are TGTGCCAGTAGTAACTTCCAGGACGAGCAGTACTTC. Its protein is CASSNFQDEQYF. The rearrangement joins TRBV19 to TRBJ2-7; D call uncertain. Per the germline V gene, CDR1 is LNHDA and CDR2 is SQIVND (reference sequence). Trimming cost V 4 bases and J 5 bases, with 9 bases left between them. There are 12 residues in the CDR3.

This clone was counted at least ten times. This rearrangement joins TRBV2 to TRBJ2-3, with D possibly TRBD2 on 6 matching bases. With 1 base removed from V and 0 bases from J, the gap between germline ends came to 11 bases. The CDR3 contains 16 residues. Germline V gene data show CDR1 as SNHLY and CDR2 as FYNNEI. Written as DNA, the CDR3 is TGTGCCAGCAGTGAAGGATCCGGGACTAGCACAGATACGCAGTATTTT. Residues: CASSEGSGTSTDTQYF.

V gene TRBV30 combines with J gene TRBJ1-1; D remains ambiguous. CDR1 and CDR2 (germline): GTSNPN, SVGIG (reference sequence). This CDR3 spans 12 amino acids. Deletions cut 5 bases from V and 5 bases from J, with 12 bases between. The CDR3 bases are TGTGCCTGGTCGAATTGGGGTACTGAAGCTTTCTTT. It yields the protein CAWSNWGTEAFF.